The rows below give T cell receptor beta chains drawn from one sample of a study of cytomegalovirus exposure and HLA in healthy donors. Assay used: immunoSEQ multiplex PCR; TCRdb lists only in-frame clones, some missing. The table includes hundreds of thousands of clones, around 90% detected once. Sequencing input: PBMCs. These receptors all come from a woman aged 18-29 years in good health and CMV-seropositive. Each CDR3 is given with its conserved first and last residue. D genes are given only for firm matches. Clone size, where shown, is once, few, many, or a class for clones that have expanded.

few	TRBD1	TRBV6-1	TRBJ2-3	TGTGCCAGCAGTGAATTGACAGGGGGACTTAATACGCAGTATTTT	CASSELTGGLNTQYF
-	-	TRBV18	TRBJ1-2	TGTGCCAGCTCATCGACAGAGACCTACTATGGCTACACCTTC	CASSSTETYYGYTF
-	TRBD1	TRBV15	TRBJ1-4	TGTGCCACCAGCAGAGATCCAACGGGACAGCCGAATGAAAAACTGTTTTTT	CATSRDPTGQPNEKLFF
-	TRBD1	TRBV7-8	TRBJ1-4	TGTGCCAGCAGCATTTGGACAGGCCGGGAAGAAAAACTGTTTTTT	CASSIWTGREEKLFF
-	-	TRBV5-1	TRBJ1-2	TGCGCCAGCAGCTTGGATGTAGGCGCCCGCCCCCCCGGGAATGGCTACACCTTC	CASSLDVGARPPGNGYTF
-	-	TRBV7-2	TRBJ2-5	TGTGCCAGCAGCTTAGCCGGAGAGACCCAGTACTTC	CASSLAGETQYF
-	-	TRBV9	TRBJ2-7	TGTGCCAGCAGCGCAGGGGAGGGGGTTGACGAGCAGTACTTC	CASSAGEGVDEQYF
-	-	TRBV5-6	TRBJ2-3	TGTGCCAGCAGCCAAGGGACAACAAGCACAGATACGCAGTATTTT	CASSQGTTSTDTQYF
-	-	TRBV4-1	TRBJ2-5	TGCGCCAGCAGCCAAGAAGTAGGGGGGGGGAGAGAGACCCAGTACTTC	CASSQEVGGGRETQYF
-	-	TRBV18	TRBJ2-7	TGTGCCAGCTCATCCCGGGGACAACGAGGAACCTTC	CASSSRGQRGTF
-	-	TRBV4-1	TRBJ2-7	TGCGCCAGCAGCCGGGGGATGGGGGGGCCCTACGAGCAGTACTTC	CASSRGMGGPYEQYF
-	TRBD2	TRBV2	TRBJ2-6	TGTGCCAGCAGTGAGCTGCAGGGAGGGTTAAAGGGGGCCAACGTCCTGACTTTC	CASSELQGGLKGANVLTF
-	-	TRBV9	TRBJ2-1	TGTGCCAGCAGCGTAATAAGCGGTAGCTCCTACAATGAGCAGTTCTTC	CASSVISGSSYNEQFF
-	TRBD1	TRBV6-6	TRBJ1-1	TGTGCCAGCAGCCACAACAGGGGAATGAACACTGAAGCTTTCTTT	CASSHNRGMNTEAFF
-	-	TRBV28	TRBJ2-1	TGTGCCAGCACCGAGGTAGGGGGAGAGTACAATGAGCAGTTCTTC	CASTEVGGEYNEQFF
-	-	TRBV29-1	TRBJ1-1	TGCAGCGTTGAAGAGACATTAGCTGAAGCTTTCTTT	CSVEETLAEAFF
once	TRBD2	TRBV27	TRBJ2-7	TGTGCCAGCAGTTTATCGCCTAGCGGGAGCTCCTACGAGCAGTACTTC	CASSLSPSGSSYEQYF
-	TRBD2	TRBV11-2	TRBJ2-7	TGTGCCAGCAGCGTCACCGGCACTAGCGGGAGTAACTACGAGCAGTACTTC	CASSVTGTSGSNYEQYF
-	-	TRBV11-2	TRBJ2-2	TGTGCCAGCAGTTTCAGGGGGAACACCGGGGAGCTGTTTTTT	CASSFRGNTGELFF
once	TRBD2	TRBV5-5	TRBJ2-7	TGTGCCAGCAGCTTGGTAGCAGCGGGGGACTACGAGCAGTACTTC	CASSLVAAGDYEQYF
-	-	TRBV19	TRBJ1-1	TGTGCCAGTAGTATAGTTTACACCCGGAACACTGAAGCTTTCTTT	CASSIVYTRNTEAFF
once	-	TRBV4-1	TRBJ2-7	TGCGCCAGCAGCCAGGTTCGAGTTAGTAGAGAGCAGTACTTC	CASSQVRVSREQYF
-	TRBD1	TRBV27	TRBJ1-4	TGTGCCAGCAAATTGACAGGGATCGCTGAAAAACTGTTTTTT	CASKLTGIAEKLFF
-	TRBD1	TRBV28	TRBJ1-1	TGTGCCAGCAGTCTCTGGACAGGGCGGAACACTGAAGCTTTCTTT	CASSLWTGRNTEAFF
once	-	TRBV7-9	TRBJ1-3	TGTGCCAGCAGCTCCCAACGGGACGGCGGGGACACCATATATTTT	CASSSQRDGGDTIYF
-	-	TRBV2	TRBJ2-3	TGTGCCAGCACTCCCCTCAGCACAGATACGCAGTATTTT	CASTPLSTDTQYF
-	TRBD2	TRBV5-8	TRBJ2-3	TGTGCCAGCAGCTTGTTTAAGCGGGAGATAGGTACGCAGTATTTT	CASSLFKREIGTQYF
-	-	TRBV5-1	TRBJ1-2	TGCGCCAGCAGCTTAAACAGGGCCGATAATGGCTACACCTTC	CASSLNRADNGYTF
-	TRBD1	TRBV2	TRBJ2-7	TGTGCCAGCGCCGGACAGGGGTTTTCCTACGAGCAGTACTTC	CASAGQGFSYEQYF
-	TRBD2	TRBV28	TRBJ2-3	TGTGCCAGCAGTTCCGCTAGCGGGAGGGCCAGAGATACGCAGTATTTT	CASSSASGRARDTQYF
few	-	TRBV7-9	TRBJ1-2	TGTGCCAGCAGCTTAGCTCCAGGGTTGGAGGGCTACACCTTC	CASSLAPGLEGYTF
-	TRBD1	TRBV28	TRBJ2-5	TGTGCCAGCAGTTTCCGGGACAGAGGGCGAGAAGAGACCCAGTACTTC	CASSFRDRGREETQYF
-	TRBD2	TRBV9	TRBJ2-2	TGTGCCAGCAGCGTATCCCTAGCGGGAGTCACCACCGGGGAGCTGTTTTTT	CASSVSLAGVTTGELFF
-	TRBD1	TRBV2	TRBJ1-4	TGTGCCAGCAGTGGGAACAGGGGTCGGACTAATGAAAAACTGTTTTTT	CASSGNRGRTNEKLFF
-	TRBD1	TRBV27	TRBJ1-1	TGTGCCAGCAGAGACAGGGGGTCGGGCACTGAAGCTTTCTTT	CASRDRGSGTEAFF
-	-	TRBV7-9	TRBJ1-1	TGTGCCAGCAGCCAGAATCGACAGGCGAACACTGAAGCTTTCTTT	CASSQNRQANTEAFF
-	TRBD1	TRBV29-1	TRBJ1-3	TGCAGCGTCGGGGGTGACAGGGAGTCTGGAAACACCATATATTTT	CSVGGDRESGNTIYF
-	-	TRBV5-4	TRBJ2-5	TGTGCCAGCAGCTTGTTCTCAGGCCAAGAGACCCAGTACTTC	CASSLFSGQETQYF
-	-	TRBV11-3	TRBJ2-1	TGTGCCAGCAGCTTAGCGGGAGTTGGGTACAATGAGCAGTTCTTC	CASSLAGVGYNEQFF
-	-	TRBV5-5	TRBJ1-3	TGTGCCAGCAGCGGGCCCCCTGGAAACACCATATATTTT	CASSGPPGNTIYF
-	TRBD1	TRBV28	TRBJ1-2	TGTGCCAGCAGCCCACAGGGGGCGTGGTATGGCTACACCTTC	CASSPQGAWYGYTF
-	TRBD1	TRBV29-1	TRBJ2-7	TGCAGCGTTAAAGTGAGGGACAGCTACTACGAGCAGTACTTC	CSVKVRDSYYEQYF
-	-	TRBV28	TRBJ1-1	TGTGCCAGCAGTTTTAGTATGGAGGGCACTGAAGCTTTCTTT	CASSFSMEGTEAFF
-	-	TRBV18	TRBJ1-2	-	CASSPYVPAHHGSGGDYGYTF
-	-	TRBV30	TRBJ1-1	TGTGCCTGGAGTGTACCAGGGGAGACTAAATTTGAAGCTTTCTTT	CAWSVPGETKFEAFF